These 30 T cell receptor beta chains were sequenced from one sample in a study of cytomegalovirus exposure and HLA in healthy donors (dated by TCRdb to about 2017). Library preparation was by the immunoSEQ multiplex PCR assay. A mixture of 60 forward primers for TCR Vbeta segments and 13 reverse primers for TCR Jbeta segments was used in the multiplex PCR. Not all clones reach the TCRdb copy of this immuneACCESS table, which keeps in-frame sequences only. Checked studies attribute under half of the gap to unresolved V genes and leave the rest unexplained. The sample table contains 130,000 to 150,000 clones; only one count was recorded for roughly 79% of them. Clones ranked in the top ten supply roughly 2.8% of the sample. Sequenced input: PBMCs. All receptors derive from a male donor in good health and CMV-seronegative.

V is TRBV6-5 and J is TRBJ2-1; possible D gene TRBD2, 5 bases. V dropped 5 bases and J dropped 15 bases, with 23 bases sitting between them. CDR1 and CDR2 (germline): MNHEY, SVGAGI. The CDR3 length is 14 residues. The CDR3 bases are TGTGCCAGCAGTGTAGGACCGCTAGCCCATTCCCCGTTCTTC. It translates to CASSVGPLAHSPFF.

The chain carries TRBV2 and TRBJ2-7; 12 positions agree with TRBD2. V dropped 7 bases and J dropped 5; count of bases not matched to a gene: 12. The CDR3 spans 16 residues. The germline gives CDR1 SNHLY, CDR2 FYNNEI. The CDR3 sequence is CASTEGLAGTYHEQYF. The CDR3 DNA follows: TGTGCCAGCACCGAAGGACTAGCGGGGACCTACCACGAGCAGTACTTC.

The V gene is TRBV30, the J gene TRBJ2-7; tentative D call: TRBD1 (6 bases). This CDR3 region has 14 residues. Germline CDR1 is GTSNPN and CDR2 is SVGIG (reference sequence). V lost 5 bases, J lost 3 bases, and 17 bases lay in between. The CDR3 DNA reads as TGTGCCTGGGCCACCCGGGACATTATCTACGAGCAGTACTTC. It codes for CAWATRDIIYEQYF.

This sequence joins TRBV6-6 and TRBJ2-7; weak D call: TRBD1 (7 bases). Trimming pared 5 bases from V and 4 bases from J, leaving 18 bases between. Germline V gene lookup returns CDR1 MNHNY and CDR2 SVGAGI (reference sequence). The CDR3 is 15 amino acids. In DNA, the CDR3 is TGTGCCAGCAGTAGAAGACAGGGTCGGGAGTACGAGCAGTACTTC. This encodes CASSRRQGREYEQYF.

The gene calls are TRBV7-9 and TRBJ1-5; TRBD1 matches at 7 bases. The V gene's germline CDR1 is SEHNR and CDR2 FQNEAQ (reference sequence). The CDR3 sequence is 16 residues long. V lost 0 bases to trimming and J lost 5 bases; unmatched junction nucleotides: 7. The CDR3 loop reads CASSLAGTATDQPQHF. The CDR3 coding sequence is TGTGCCAGCAGCTTAGCGGGGACAGCCACTGATCAGCCCCAGCATTTT.

This clone was detected only a few times. This chain joins TRBV4-2 and TRBJ2-5; 10 bases fit TRBD2. With the DNA end fitting TRBJ2-7 better, the J assignment may be wrong. The CDR3 length is 17 residues. CDR1 is LGHNA, CDR2 YNFKEQ, per germline. CDR3 DNA: TGTGCCAGCAGCGATAAGACGCGGCTAGCGGGAGCCTACGAGCAGTACTTC. Translated, it gives CASSDKTRLAGAYEQYF.

The table lists this clone with a count of one. The rearrangement joins TRBV25-1 to TRBJ1-1, with a possible D match to TRBD1 (5 bases). CDR3 size: 13 residues. Trimming left V 7 bases short and J 2 bases short, with 11 bases between. Germline-derived CDR1 and CDR2 are MGHDK and SYGVNS. The chain's CDR3 is CASMTDTNTEAFF. The CDR3 bases are TGTGCCAGCATGACGGACACAAACACTGAAGCTTTCTTT.

CDR3 sequence reads: CASSLEIGRPRGQPQHF. DNA for the CDR3: TGTGCCAGCAGCTTGGAAATTGGCAGGCCGCGGGGTCAGCCCCAGCATTTT. The chain joins TRBV5-5 to TRBJ1-5; D remains ambiguous. The CDR3 spans 17 residues. CDR1 and CDR2 (germline): SGHKS, YYEKEE (reference sequence). V dropped 0 bases and J dropped 6 bases, with 19 bases sitting between them. The full variable domain, with the rest looked up from reference TRBV5-5 and TRBJ1-5, is DAGVTQSPTHLIKTRGQQVTLRCSPISGHKSVSWYQQVLGQGPQFIFQYYEKEERGRGNFPDRFSARQFPNYSSELNVNALLLGDSALYLCASSLEIGRPRGQPQHFGDGTRLSIL.

The chain combines TRBV11-1 with TRBJ2-2, with 8 bases that match TRBD1. J was trimmed by 1 base and V by 7 bases; bases with no gene match: 11. The CDR3 contains 17 residues. In germline, CDR1 is SGHAT, CDR2 FQDESV (reference sequence). In DNA form, the CDR3 reads TGTGCCAGCACTAAGATTACCGGGACAGGGAACACCGGGGAGCTGTTTTTT. Translating gives CASTKITGTGNTGELFF.

The chain carries TRBV6-1 and TRBJ1-2; D is undetermined. V lost 6 bases to trimming and J lost 0 bases, with 5 bases between them. CDR3 length equals 12 residues. Germline CDR1 and CDR2: MNHNS and SASEGT. In DNA, the CDR3 is TGTGCCAGCAGCGCTACTAACTATGGCTACACCTTC. This gives the protein CASSATNYGYTF.

This sequence joins TRBV29-1 and TRBJ2-7, with 8 bases identical to TRBD1. The length of the CDR3 is 14 residues. V shed 2 bases and J 3 bases; nucleotides not matched to a gene: 6. Looked up from germline, CDR1 is SQVTM and CDR2 is ANQGSEA. CDR3 sequence (DNA): TGCAGCGTTGAACTCAGGGGGCGAAGCTACGAGCAGTACTTC. This sequence encodes CSVELRGRSYEQYF.

The rearrangement links TRBV6-4 to TRBJ2-5; no clear D. The V gene lost 7 bases and the J gene lost 5 bases, with 20 bases spanning the gap. Germline lookup yields CDR1 MRHNA and CDR2 SNTAGT. This CDR3 is 15 amino acids long. The CDR3 reads CASKWSRPRRETQYF. The CDR3 bases are TGTGCCAGCAAGTGGTCGAGGCCTAGACGGGAGACCCAGTACTTC.

The sample holds one count of this clone. The V call is TRBV5-4, the J call TRBJ1-3, with 12 positions matching TRBD1. V shed 4 bases and J 1 base; nucleotides not matched to a gene: 9. CDR1 SGHNT and CDR2 YYREEE come from the germline V gene (reference sequence). The CDR3 consists of 18 residues. The CDR3 DNA reads TGTGCCAGCAGCAACCGGGACAGGGGGCGCGTATCTGGAAACACCATATATTTT. This gives the protein CASSNRDRGRVSGNTIYF.

The chain employs TRBV27 and TRBJ1-5; D is perhaps TRBD1 (6 bases). CDR1 and CDR2 from the germline V gene are MNHEY and SMNVEV (reference sequence). This CDR3 contains 12 residues. Trimming cost V 8 bases and J 7 bases, with 12 bases left between them. CDR3 residues: CASGVGAQPQHF. DNA for the CDR3: TGTGCCAGCGGTGTGGGGGCGCAGCCCCAGCATTTT.

This clone was seen only once. The chain uses TRBV7-8 and TRBJ2-1; possibly TRBD1 for D (6 bases). The ends were cut back, 5 bases at V and 4 bases at J, with 21 bases in the middle. Germline V lookup: CDR1 SGHVS, CDR2 FQNEAQ. The CDR3 is made up of 17 amino acids. CDR3 nucleotides: TGTGCCAGCAGCCCATACACCGGGACAAGGTATTACAATGAGCAGTTCTTC. This encodes CASSPYTGTRYYNEQFF.

This chain links TRBV4-2 with TRBJ2-7, with D perhaps matching TRBD2 (6 bases). CDR1 and CDR2 (germline): LGHNA, YNFKEQ. This CDR3 is 15 amino acids long. Trimming took off 1 base at V and 2 bases at J, with 12 bases between the two ends. The CDR3: CASSQAGTAPYEQYF. Written as DNA, the CDR3 is TGTGCCAGCAGCCAAGCCGGGACTGCCCCCTACGAGCAGTACTTC.

This clone has just one count. The V call is TRBV18, the J call TRBJ1-2; 8 bases are a match to TRBD1. The V and J ends lost 2 bases and 4 bases, in that order; junction bases with no gene match: 0. In germline, CDR1 is KGHSH, CDR2 LQKENI. The CDR3 has 13 amino acids. CDR3 DNA sequence: TGTGCCAGCTCACCAGGACAGGGCTATGGCTACACCTTC. Its protein product is CASSPGQGYGYTF.

The chain recombines TRBV28 with TRBJ2-7, with TRBD2 matching over 12 bases. V lost 4 bases, J lost 2 bases, and 6 bases stayed unmatched. This CDR3 spans 16 amino acids. Germline V gene data show CDR1 as MDHEN and CDR2 as SYDVKM. The CDR3 DNA follows: TGTGCCAGCAGTTCGCAACTAGCGGGAGGACCCTACGAGCAGTACTTC. Translation gives CASSSQLAGGPYEQYF.

Worth noting for this clone: Other DNA variants within this sample encode the same CDR3. The chain joins TRBV9 to TRBJ2-1, with 9 bases lining up with TRBD2. Germline V gene data show CDR1 as SGDLS and CDR2 as YYNGEE. The CDR3 totals 15 residues. The V and J ends lost 2 bases and 0 bases, in that order; junction bases with no gene match: 0. CDR3 sequence: CASSVTSGSYNEQFF. The CDR3, as DNA: TGTGCCAGCAGCGTGACTAGCGGCTCCTACAATGAGCAGTTCTTC. Complete variable domain (other parts from reference TRBV9 and TRBJ2-1): DSGVTQTPKHLITATGQRVTLRCSPRSGDLSVYWYQQSLDQGLQFLIQYYNGEERAKGNILERFSAQQFPDLHSELNLSSLELGDSALYFCASSVTSGSYNEQFFGPGTRLTVL.

The gene calls are TRBV11-3 and TRBJ2-3; D remains ambiguous. This CDR3 region has 15 residues. V was cut by 5 bases and J by 0 bases, with 12 bases left in between. The germline gives CDR1 SGHNT, CDR2 YENEEA. CDR3 loop: CASSPLGASTDTQYF. The CDR3 DNA follows: TGTGCCAGCAGCCCTCTTGGAGCGAGCACAGATACGCAGTATTTT.

V and J are TRBV5-1 and TRBJ2-1; 8 bases match TRBD2. The CDR3 has 14 residues. With 1 base clipped from V and 9 bases from J, the junction kept 6 bases outside the gene matches. The germline V gene encodes CDR1 SGHRS and CDR2 YFSETQ. For the CDR3, the DNA is TGCGCCAGCAGCTTGATAGCGGGAAAGGGTGAGCAGTTCTTC. Translating gives CASSLIAGKGEQFF.

As DNA, the CDR3 is TGTGCCAGCTCACCAATCGAAGGAGGTGAGCAGTTCTTC. It yields the protein CASSPIEGGEQFF. The chain couples TRBV18 to TRBJ2-1; perhaps TRBD2 as D (5 bases). This CDR3 region has 13 residues. Germline assignment: CDR1 KGHSH and CDR2 LQKENI. V shed 2 bases and J shed 9 bases, with 11 bases lying between them.

The chain links TRBV4-3 to TRBJ2-1; TRBD2 might be the D (5 bases). V was trimmed by 3 bases and J by 0 bases, leaving 15 bases between them. CDR3 size: 17 residues. The germline V gene encodes CDR1 LGHNA and CDR2 YSLEER. The CDR3 spells CASSQEVAESSYNEQFF. CDR3 sequence (DNA): TGCGCCAGCAGCCAGGAGGTGGCAGAGAGCTCCTACAATGAGCAGTTCTTC.

This chain connects TRBV6-4 to TRBJ1-2, with 9 nucleotides matching TRBD1. J lost 4 bases, V lost 6 bases, and 6 bases had no gene match. Germline loops: CDR1 MRHNA, CDR2 SNTAGT. The CDR3 is made up of 14 amino acids. CDR3 nucleotides: TGTGCCAGCAGACAGGACAGGGGAGTCTATGGCTACACCTTC. Translated: CASRQDRGVYGYTF.

V gene TRBV9 combines with J gene TRBJ1-1; D gene uncertain. From germline, CDR1 is SGDLS and CDR2 YYNGEE. V was clipped by 1 base and J by 8 bases, with 12 bases between them. The CDR3 loop spans 13 amino acids. The CDR3 protein is CASSVSEGSEAFF. CDR3 DNA sequence: TGTGCCAGCAGCGTAAGTGAGGGTTCCGAAGCTTTCTTT.

The V and J genes are TRBV19 and TRBJ1-5; D is perhaps TRBD1 (5 bases). CDR3 size: 13 residues. Germline V lookup: CDR1 LNHDA, CDR2 SQIVND (reference sequence). Trimming removed 9 bases from V and 7 bases from J, with 16 bases in between. DNA of the CDR3: TGTGCCAGCACATTTTCCGGGGGGCAGCCCCAGCATTTT. Translated: CASTFSGGQPQHF.

In its sample, this clone was seen a few times. This rearrangement joins TRBV6-1 to TRBJ1-5; 8 nucleotides agree with TRBD1. Trimming cost V 10 bases and J 7 bases; bases outside gene matches: 6. CDR1 and CDR2 from the germline V gene are MNHNS and SASEGT. CDR3 length: 12 residues. CDR3 in DNA: TGTGCCACCAAGACAGGGGACCAGCCCCAGCATTTT. As protein: CATKTGDQPQHF.

The genes are TRBV6-5 and TRBJ1-1, with a tentative D call TRBD1 (6 bases). V shed 3 bases and J shed 3 bases, with 14 bases lying between them. This CDR3 is built from 15 residues. Germline CDR1 MNHEY, CDR2 SVGAGI. The CDR3 coding sequence is TGTGCCAGCAGTTATCAGAGGGGGTGGGACACTGAAGCTTTCTTT. Residues: CASSYQRGWDTEAFF.

This sequence joins TRBV4-1 and TRBJ1-4, with TRBD1 matching 11 bases. This CDR3 is built from 16 residues. The V and J ends lost 5 bases and 4 bases, in that order; junction bases with no gene match: 6. Germline values: CDR1 MGHRA, CDR2 YSYEKL. The CDR3 sequence: CASSGGQGAGNEKLFF. The DNA of the CDR3 is TGCGCCAGCAGCGGCGGACAGGGGGCGGGTAATGAAAAACTGTTTTTT.

V gene TRBV30 combines with J gene TRBJ2-3, with 9 positions matching TRBD1. With 4 bases clipped from V and 2 bases from J, the junction kept 7 bases outside the gene matches. CDR1 and CDR2 from the germline V gene are GTSNPN and SVGIG (reference sequence). This CDR3 contains 15 residues. The CDR3 coding sequence is TGTGCCTGGACTACAGGGGGCGTTTTCACAGATACGCAGTATTTT. Protein product: CAWTTGGVFTDTQYF.